These 16 T cell receptor beta chains share one sample of origin, sequenced in a study of human T cells and chemical hapten exposure. Time point described: patch test 1, 2 weeks after DPC sensitization. The treatment is: therapeutic diphenylcyclopropenone sensitization with weekly scalp DPC. Using its own MiXCR run on the RACE reads, TCRdb lists one record per CDR3 protein. The sample carries about 57,000 distinct CDR3 sequences, 9% to 9.5% recorded once. Specimen: whole blood, collected in connection with sensitization to the hapten diphenylcyclopropenone (DPC). These receptors all come from a woman aged 40 to 49 with alopecia areata. Some clones in this sample may be carry-over from other donors' samples.

J is TRBJ2-2 and V is TRBV19; D might be TRBD1 (6 bases). V lost 7 bases and J 4 bases, leaving 16 bases between the germline ends. CDR1 is LNHDA, CDR2 SQIVND, per germline (reference sequence). This CDR3 is 15 amino acids long. CDR3 loop: CASTLTGLGTGELFF. The CDR3 coding sequence is TGTGCCAGTACCCTTACAGGGTTAGGCACCGGGGAGCTGTTTTTT.

This clonotype was observed many times. The chain couples TRBV20-1 to TRBJ1-4, with a tentative D call TRBD1 (6 bases). Trimming pared 6 bases from V and 0 bases from J, leaving 8 bases between. Per the germline V gene, CDR1 is DFQATT and CDR2 is SNEGSKA (reference sequence). The CDR3 has 13 residues. The CDR3: CSAEGATNEKLFF. CDR3 DNA sequence: TGCAGTGCGGAGGGGGCAACTAATGAAAAACTGTTTTTT.

This clonotype was seen at least ten times. This chain links TRBV9 with TRBJ2-7; D gene unclear. Germline CDR1 is SGDLS and CDR2 is YYNGEE. Between the trimmed V and J ends, which lost 6 bases and 2 bases, there was a span of 15 bases. This CDR3 has 14 amino acids. This CDR3 reads CASNSVGDPYEQYF. For the CDR3, the DNA is TGTGCCAGCAATTCGGTCGGTGATCCCTACGAGCAGTACTTC.

This clonotype has at least ten counts. The genes are TRBV20-1 and TRBJ2-7; D is unclear. CDR1 and CDR2 (germline): DFQATT, SNEGSKA (reference sequence). This CDR3 contains 11 residues. Trimming cost V 0 bases and J 2 bases, with 2 bases left between them. The CDR3 here is CSARDPYEQYF. The DNA of the CDR3 is TGCAGTGCTAGAGATCCCTACGAGCAGTACTTC.

In its sample, this clonotype was seen many times. The CDR3 DNA reads TGTGCCAGCAGCTCCAGCCTTCTAGCGGGGAGAACCGGGGAGCTGTTTTTT. Its translation: CASSSSLLAGRTGELFF. The V gene is TRBV7-2, the J gene TRBJ2-2; 9 bases line up with TRBD2. Germline V gives CDR1 SGHTA, CDR2 FQGNSA. V was pared by 4 bases and J by 5 bases, with 11 bases of the junction left unmatched. CDR3 length equals 17 residues.

The chain recombines TRBV18 with TRBJ1-6; no firm D call. V was clipped by 2 bases and J by 5 bases, with 7 bases between them. The germline V gene has CDR1 KGHSH and CDR2 LQKENI. The CDR3 is 14 residues long. Here the CDR3 reads CASSPTANNSPLHF. DNA for the CDR3: TGTGCCAGCTCACCAACAGCCAATAATTCACCCCTCCACTTT. The entire variable domain, with the rest obtained from reference TRBV18 and TRBJ1-6, is as follows: NAGVMQNPRHLVRRRGQEARLRCSPMKGHSHVYWYRQLPEEGLKFMVYLQKENIIDESGMPKERFSAEFPKEGPSILRIQQVVRGDSAAYFCASSPTANNSPLHFGNGTRLTVT.

This clonotype was recorded at least ten times. Here the CDR3 reads CASSPAGDSTDTQYF. In nucleotides, the CDR3 is TGTGCCAGCAGCCCCGCGGGGGATAGCACAGATACGCAGTATTTT. V is TRBV12-3 or TRBV12-4 and J is TRBJ2-3; 7 nucleotides agree with TRBD2. The ends lost 6 bases at V and 0 bases at J; junction bases unmatched: 6. CDR3 length equals 15 residues.

The sample holds many counts of this clonotype. J is TRBJ1-5 and V is TRBV27, with D unclear. This CDR3 is 14 amino acids long. Deletions cut 3 bases from V and 7 bases from J, with 13 bases between. CDR1 is MNHEY, CDR2 SMNVEV, per germline (reference sequence). CDR3 nucleotides: TGTGCCAGCAGTTTGTGGGGTGGCGGGCAGCCCCAGCATTTT. Translating gives CASSLWGGGQPQHF.

This clonotype was observed a few times. V and J are TRBV30 and TRBJ2-3, with D possibly matching TRBD1 (5 bases). Germline V gene lookup returns CDR1 GTSNPN and CDR2 SVGIG (reference sequence). CDR3 length: 13 residues. Trimming shortened V by 1 base and J by 9 bases, and 14 bases separated the two germline ends. The CDR3 DNA reads TGTGCCTGGAGTGGGGGCGCCACAGCCACGCAGTATTTT. Its protein product is CAWSGGATATQYF. The full variable domain, with the rest looked up from reference TRBV30 and TRBJ2-3, is SQTIHQWPATLVQPVGSPLSLECTVEGTSNPNLYWYRQAAGRGLQLLFYSVGIGQISSEVPQNLSASRPQDRQFILSSKKLLLSDSGFYLCAWSGGATATQYFGPGTRLTVL.

In its sample, this clonotype was seen many times. This chain joins TRBV14 and TRBJ2-7; 7 bases align to TRBD2. Trimming cost V 4 bases and J 1 base; bases outside gene matches: 13. The CDR3 runs 17 residues. The germline V gene has CDR1 SGHDN and CDR2 FVKESK. The CDR3 nucleotides read TGTGCCAGCAGCCTCCCTCGGACGGGAGGCCTTTCCTACGAGCAGTACTTC. It is translated as CASSLPRTGGLSYEQYF.

This clonotype was counted many times. The rearrangement links TRBV6-1 to TRBJ2-4; possible D gene TRBD1, 6 bases. Trimming cost V 3 bases and J 0 bases, with 9 bases left between them. The CDR3 loop spans 15 amino acids. Germline CDR1 is MNHNS and CDR2 is SASEGT. The CDR3 here is CASSEPGAAKNIQYF. The DNA for the CDR3 is TGTGCCAGCAGTGAGCCAGGGGCAGCCAAAAACATTCAGTACTTC.

This clonotype has just a few counts. The chain links TRBV11-2 to TRBJ2-3; D is ambiguous. Trimming removed 1 base from V and 5 bases from J, with 7 bases in between. The CDR3 is 13 amino acids. Germline CDR1 reads SGHAT; CDR2 reads FQNNGV. Here the CDR3 reads CASSLARIDTQYF. CDR3 bases: TGTGCCAGCAGCTTAGCTCGGATAGATACGCAGTATTTT. Combining the CDR3 with reference TRBV11-2 and TRBJ2-3 gives the whole variable domain EAGVAQSPRYKIIEKRQSVAFWCNPISGHATLYWYQQILGQGPKLLIQFQNNGVVDDSQLPKDRFSAERLKGVDSTLKIQPAKLEDSAVYLCASSLARIDTQYFGPGTRLTVL.

V usage is TRBV5-5 and J usage is TRBJ1-2; no reliable D call. CDR3 length: 15 residues. Deletions cut 5 bases from V and 5 bases from J, with 19 bases between. Per the germline V gene, CDR1 is SGHKS and CDR2 is YYEKEE (reference sequence). The CDR3 here is CASSLPQTEAYGYTF. As DNA, the CDR3 is TGTGCCAGCAGTTTGCCGCAGACGGAGGCATATGGCTACACCTTC.

V is TRBV2 and J is TRBJ2-3, with no clear D. Trimming took 1 base from V and 2 from J, leaving 4 bases between them. CDR1 and CDR2 (germline): SNHLY, FYNNEI. This CDR3 spans 13 amino acids. CDR3 nucleotides: TGTGCCAGCAGTGAAGACTACACAGATACGCAGTATTTT. Its translation is CASSEDYTDTQYF.

The J gene is TRBJ2-5, the V gene TRBV19, with D possibly matching TRBD2 (6 bases). The germline gives CDR1 LNHDA, CDR2 SQIVND (reference sequence). Deletions cut 5 bases from V and 1 base from J, with 11 bases between. The CDR3 length is 14 residues. CDR3 DNA: TGTGCCAGTAGTTCCTCGGGGGTCCAAGAGACCCAGTACTTC. Its protein product is CASSSSGVQETQYF.

On this clonotype itself: This could be a read error, since a much larger clone is one nucleotide away. The chain is built from TRBV25-1 and TRBJ2-7; D tentatively reads TRBD1 or TRBD2 (5 bases each). The germline gives CDR1 MGHDK, CDR2 SYGVNS. CDR3 length equals 15 residues. CDR3 region: CASSDARGRVYEQNF. The CDR3 nucleotides read TGTGCCAGCAGTGATGCGAGGGGCCGCGTCTACGAGCAGAACTTC.